This entry lists 21 T cell receptor beta chains sequenced from one sample in a study of cytomegalovirus exposure and HLA in healthy donors. The table came from immunoSEQ multiplex PCR; TCRdb's copy has only in-frame clones and leaves some out. The sample has approximately 180,000 clones, around nine tenths seen once. Sequences were obtained from PBMCs. The source of these receptors is a man aged 18 to 30 in good health and CMV-seropositive.

The rearrangement joins TRBV4-3 to TRBJ2-7, with 7 bases matching TRBD1. Germline V gene sequence: CDR1 LGHNA, CDR2 YSLEER. This CDR3 region has 16 residues. The V gene end was trimmed by 4 bases and the J gene end by 3 bases; junction bases not matched to a gene: 12. CDR3 amino acids: CASSPGRVTGYYEQYF. The DNA of the CDR3 is TGCGCCAGCAGCCCGGGCCGCGTGACAGGGTACTACGAGCAGTACTTC.

This chain links TRBV4-2 with TRBJ2-2, with 8 bases aligning to TRBD1. With 1 base clipped from V and 5 bases from J, the junction kept 9 bases outside the gene matches. The CDR3 runs to 17 residues. Looked up from germline, CDR1 is LGHNA and CDR2 is YNFKEQ. CDR3 in amino acids: CASSQGAGGAGTGELFF. Here the CDR3 DNA reads TGTGCCAGCAGCCAAGGGGCAGGGGGCGCAGGTACCGGGGAGCTGTTTTTT.

This rearrangement joins TRBV2 to TRBJ2-3; 7 bases match TRBD2. After removal of 4 bases from V and 3 bases from J, the junction contained 4 bases not matched to a gene. The CDR3 extends over 14 amino acids. From germline, CDR1 is SNHLY and CDR2 FYNNEI. The CDR3 DNA reads as TGTGCCAGCAGTGGGCTAGCGGTAACAGATACGCAGTATTTT. Encoded protein: CASSGLAVTDTQYF.

The chain recombines TRBV4-1 with TRBJ2-3; possible D gene TRBD1, 6 bases. The CDR3 consists of 17 residues. Trimming cost V 3 bases and J 4 bases, with 20 bases left between them. Germline V gives CDR1 MGHRA, CDR2 YSYEKL. For the CDR3, the DNA is TGCGCCAGCAGCCAGCCCACAGGGTATGGAGCGGCAGATACGCAGTATTTT. Amino acid sequence: CASSQPTGYGAADTQYF.

The rearrangement links TRBV29-1 to TRBJ1-4; no firm D call. Germline-derived CDR1 and CDR2 are SQVTM and ANQGSEA. The CDR3 is 12 amino acids. Trimming removed 2 bases at V and 4 bases at J, with 5 bases between. CDR3 loop: CSVEQDNEKLFF. As DNA, the CDR3 is TGCAGCGTTGAACAGGATAATGAAAAACTGTTTTTT.

V usage is TRBV5-7 and J usage is TRBJ1-6; D is ambiguous. TRBV5-7 falls under the ORF class, with uncertain function. Trimming took off 0 bases at V and 5 bases at J, with 9 bases between the two ends. This CDR3 spans 15 amino acids. DNA for the CDR3: TGTGCCAGCAGCTTGGGTCAGGCCGATAATTCACCCCTCCACTTT. This translates into CASSLGQADNSPLHF.

CDR3 sequence: CASSNDRGRKQYF. The CDR3 region has the DNA TGTGCCAGTAGTAACGACAGGGGTAGGAAGCAGTACTTC. The V and J genes are TRBV19 and TRBJ2-7; the match to TRBD1 covers 8 bases. The CDR3 consists of 13 residues. With V trimmed by 4 bases and J by 8 bases, 7 bases remained unmatched. Per germline, CDR1 LNHDA and CDR2 SQIVND (reference sequence).

The V call is TRBV6-1, the J call TRBJ2-1; TRBD2 matches at 8 bases. Unmatched junction bases numbered 6, after V lost 2 bases and J lost 6 bases. Germline V gene sequence: CDR1 MNHNS, CDR2 SASEGT. This CDR3 has 15 amino acids. This CDR3 is CASSESASGSNEQFF. The CDR3 nucleotides are TGTGCCAGCAGTGAATCGGCTAGCGGGTCCAATGAGCAGTTCTTC.

This clone was observed a single time. The rearrangement joins TRBV6-5 to TRBJ2-3; D not resolved. V was clipped by 2 bases and J by 0 bases, with 9 bases between them. The CDR3 length is 15 residues. Germline V gene data show CDR1 as MNHEY and CDR2 as SVGAGI. CDR3 protein: CASSYSLTSTDTQYF. The CDR3 bases are TGTGCCAGCAGTTACAGCTTAACTAGCACAGATACGCAGTATTTT.

The gene calls are TRBV29-1 and TRBJ2-1, with 8 nucleotides matching TRBD1. The V gene's germline CDR1 is SQVTM and CDR2 ANQGSEA. V was clipped by 7 bases and J by 9 bases; unmatched bases: 11. The CDR3 length is 13 residues. The CDR3 region has the DNA TGCAGCGCTGAGGGACAGGTAATTAGTGAGCAGTTCTTC. This translates into CSAEGQVISEQFF.

This clone was seen only a few times. The chain uses TRBV7-9 and TRBJ2-7; tentatively, D is TRBD1 (5 bases). Germline V gene lookup returns CDR1 SEHNR and CDR2 FQNEAQ (reference sequence). Trimming cost V 5 bases and J 1 base, with 12 bases left between them. The CDR3 length is 14 residues. The CDR3 loop is CASSPPTASYEQYF. The CDR3 bases are TGTGCCAGCAGCCCTCCGACAGCTTCCTACGAGCAGTACTTC.

The chain combines TRBV7-9 with TRBJ2-7; the match to TRBD2 covers 10 bases. The germline V gene encodes CDR1 SEHNR and CDR2 FQNEAQ (reference sequence). There are 18 residues in the CDR3. The J segment lost 5 bases and the V segment lost 2 bases, leaving 15 bases of the junction unmatched. The CDR3 spells CASSLRRLAGVRGDEQYF. CDR3 DNA sequence: TGTGCCAGCAGCTTAAGGCGGCTAGCGGGAGTCCGGGGGGACGAGCAGTACTTC.

The chain uses TRBV7-8 and TRBJ2-3, with 7 bases fitting TRBD1. The CDR3 totals 15 residues. V was pared by 6 bases and J by 2 bases, with 8 bases of the junction left unmatched. Germline V gene data show CDR1 as SGHVS and CDR2 as FQNEAQ. The chain's CDR3 is CASRLGQEFTDTQYF. The CDR3 nucleotides read TGTGCCAGCAGACTAGGACAGGAGTTCACAGATACGCAGTATTTT.

This chain links TRBV29-1 with TRBJ2-1, with D unclear. CDR1 is SQVTM and CDR2 is ANQGSEA in the germline V gene. V dropped 7 bases and J dropped 7 bases, with 8 bases sitting between them. The CDR3 has 10 residues. The CDR3 loop is CSGEWNEQFF. The CDR3 region has the DNA TGCAGCGGCGAATGGAATGAGCAGTTCTTC.

This chain joins TRBV13 and TRBJ1-3; 8 bases map to TRBD1. This CDR3 has 15 residues. Unmatched junction bases numbered 6, after V lost 4 bases and J lost 4 bases. Germline-derived CDR1 and CDR2 are PRHDT and FYEKMQ (reference sequence). The CDR3 DNA reads TGTGCCAGCAGCTCCCCGGGACAGGAAGGAAACACCATATATTTT. This gives the protein CASSSPGQEGNTIYF.

In nucleotides, the CDR3 is TGTGCCAGCAGCTTTCGACGGGAGTCAGATACGCAGTATTTT. Protein sequence: CASSFRRESDTQYF. The genes are TRBV7-2 and TRBJ2-3; D perhaps matches TRBD2 (6 bases). Germline CDR1 reads SGHTA; CDR2 reads FQGNSA. There are 14 residues in the CDR3. The V end lost 3 bases, the J end lost 4 bases, and 11 bases lay between the germline ends.

The V gene is TRBV9, the J gene TRBJ1-6; no clear D. This CDR3 comprises 12 residues. Trimming stripped 4 bases from V and 13 bases from J, with 12 bases between. The V gene's germline CDR1 is SGDLS and CDR2 YYNGEE. The CDR3 reads CASSLPGFPLHF. CDR3 nucleotide sequence: TGTGCCAGCAGCCTTCCTGGCTTTCCCCTCCACTTT.

The chain recombines TRBV28 with TRBJ2-7; TRBD1 matches 10 bases. The V and J ends lost 6 bases and 3 bases, in that order; junction bases with no gene match: 8. Germline V gene sequence: CDR1 MDHEN, CDR2 SYDVKM. The CDR3 length is 15 residues. The CDR3 nucleotides are TGTGCCAGCAGCCTGGACCGGGACAGGGGCTACGAGCAGTACTTC. It translates to CASSLDRDRGYEQYF. The whole variable domain, remainder taken from reference TRBV28 and TRBJ2-7, is DVKVTQSSRYLVKRTGEKVFLECVQDMDHENMFWYRQDPGLGLRLIYFSYDVKMKEKGDIPEGYSVSREKKERFSLILESASTNQTSMYLCASSLDRDRGYEQYFGPGTRLTVT.

The chain uses TRBV10-1 and TRBJ2-7; D gene uncertain. V shed 2 bases and J shed 4 bases, with 12 bases lying between them. Germline V gene data show CDR1 as WNHNN and CDR2 as SYGVQD (reference sequence). The CDR3 covers 14 residues. The CDR3 region has the DNA TGCGCCAGCAGTGAGGTTGGTGGGCTTTACGAGCAGTACTTC. Protein: CASSEVGGLYEQYF.

The chain joins TRBV27 to TRBJ1-1; D call uncertain. Trimming took off 5 bases at V and 3 bases at J, with 16 bases between the two ends. Germline CDR1 MNHEY, CDR2 SMNVEV (reference sequence). The CDR3 sequence is 15 residues long. The CDR3: CASSLGRRRYTEAFF. The CDR3 coding sequence is TGTGCCAGCAGTCTCGGACGGAGGCGGTACACTGAAGCTTTCTTT.

A few counts support this clone. The gene calls are TRBV4-3 and TRBJ2-7, with 9 bases aligning to TRBD1. Per the germline V gene, CDR1 is LGHNA and CDR2 is YSLEER. V shed 0 bases and J 5 bases; nucleotides not matched to a gene: 8. The CDR3 is 16 amino acids. The CDR3 DNA reads as TGCGCCAGCAGCCAAGAGGGAGGGACAGGGAGAAACGAGCAGTACTTC. Residues: CASSQEGGTGRNEQYF.